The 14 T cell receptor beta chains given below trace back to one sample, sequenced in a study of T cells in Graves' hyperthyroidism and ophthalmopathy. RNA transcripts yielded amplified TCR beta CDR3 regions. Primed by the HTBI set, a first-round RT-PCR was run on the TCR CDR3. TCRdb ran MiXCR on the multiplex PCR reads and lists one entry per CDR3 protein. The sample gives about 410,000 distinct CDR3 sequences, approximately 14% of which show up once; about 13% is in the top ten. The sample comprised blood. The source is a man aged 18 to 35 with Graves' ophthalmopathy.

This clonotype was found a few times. The CDR3 DNA follows: TGCAGTGCTAGACCTCGACTGTTCGGCACAGATACGCAGTATTTT. Protein product: CSARPRLFGTDTQYF. This sequence joins TRBV20-1 and TRBJ2-3; D unresolved. Trimming left V 2 bases short and J 1 base short, with 13 bases between. Germline V gene data show CDR1 as DFQATT and CDR2 as SNEGSKA (reference sequence). The CDR3 runs 15 residues.

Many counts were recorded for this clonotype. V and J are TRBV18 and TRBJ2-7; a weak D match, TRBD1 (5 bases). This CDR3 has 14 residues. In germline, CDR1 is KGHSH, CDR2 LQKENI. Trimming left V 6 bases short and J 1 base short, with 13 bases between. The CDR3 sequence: CASSRTDRSYEQYF. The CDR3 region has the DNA TGTGCCAGCTCGAGGACCGACAGATCCTACGAGCAGTACTTC.

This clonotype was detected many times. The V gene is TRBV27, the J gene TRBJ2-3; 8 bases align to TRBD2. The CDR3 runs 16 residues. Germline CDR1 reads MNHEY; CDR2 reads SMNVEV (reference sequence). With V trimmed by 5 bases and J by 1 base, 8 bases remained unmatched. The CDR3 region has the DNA TGTGCCAGCAGTCATGTAGCGGGACTCGGCACAGATACGCAGTATTTT. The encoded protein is CASSHVAGLGTDTQYF.

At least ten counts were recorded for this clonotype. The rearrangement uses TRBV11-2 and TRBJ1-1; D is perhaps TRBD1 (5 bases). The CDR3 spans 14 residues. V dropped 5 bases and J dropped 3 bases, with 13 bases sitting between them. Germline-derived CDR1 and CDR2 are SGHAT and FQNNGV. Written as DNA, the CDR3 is TGTGCCAGCAGCCCTTGGGAACAGGACACTGAAGCTTTCTTT. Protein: CASSPWEQDTEAFF.

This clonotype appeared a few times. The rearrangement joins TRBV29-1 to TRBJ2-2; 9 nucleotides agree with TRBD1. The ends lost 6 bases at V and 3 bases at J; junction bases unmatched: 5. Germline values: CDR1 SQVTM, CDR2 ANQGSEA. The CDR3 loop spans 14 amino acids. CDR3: CSVSGQGYTGELFF. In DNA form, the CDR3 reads TGCAGCGTATCGGGACAGGGATACACCGGGGAGCTGTTTTTT.

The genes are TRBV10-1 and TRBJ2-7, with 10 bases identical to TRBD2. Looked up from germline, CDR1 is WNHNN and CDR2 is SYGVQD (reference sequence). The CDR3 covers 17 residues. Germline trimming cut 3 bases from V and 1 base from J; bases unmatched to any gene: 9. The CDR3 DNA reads TGCGCCAGCAGTGATTTTAAGCCTAGCGGGGGTTCCTACGAGCAGTACTTC. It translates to CASSDFKPSGGSYEQYF.

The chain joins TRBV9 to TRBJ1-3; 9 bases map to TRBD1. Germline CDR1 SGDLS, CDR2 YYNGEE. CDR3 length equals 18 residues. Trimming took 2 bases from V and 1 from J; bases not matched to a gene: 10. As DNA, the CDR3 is TGTGCCAGCAGCGTCGGGACAGGGTCTGTACTATCTGGAAACACCATATATTTT. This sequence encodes CASSVGTGSVLSGNTIYF.

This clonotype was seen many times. As DNA, the CDR3 is TGTGCCAGCAGCTTGGGGAGCAGCCCCTACGAGCAGTACTTC. The encoded protein is CASSLGSSPYEQYF. The rearrangement joins TRBV11-2 to TRBJ2-7; TRBD2 is a possible D gene (5 bases). CDR3 size: 14 residues. V gave up 3 bases and J gave up 2 bases, with 11 bases separating them. The germline CDR1 and CDR2 sequences are SGHAT and FQNNGV.

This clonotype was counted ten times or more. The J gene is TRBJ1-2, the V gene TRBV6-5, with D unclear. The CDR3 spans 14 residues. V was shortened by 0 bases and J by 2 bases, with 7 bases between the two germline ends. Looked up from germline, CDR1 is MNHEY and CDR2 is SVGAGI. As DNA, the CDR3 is TGTGCCAGCAGTTACTCTGCCAGCAACTATGGCTACACCTTC. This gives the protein CASSYSASNYGYTF.

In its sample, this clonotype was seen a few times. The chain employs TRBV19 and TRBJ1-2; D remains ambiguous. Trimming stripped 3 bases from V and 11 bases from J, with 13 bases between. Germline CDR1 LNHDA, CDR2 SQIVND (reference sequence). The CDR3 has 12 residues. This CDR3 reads CASSMGQIFYTF. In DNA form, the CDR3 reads TGTGCCAGTAGTATGGGCCAGATCTTTTACACCTTC.

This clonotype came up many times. The CDR3: CASSLAVGGIANEQFF. The CDR3 DNA reads TGTGCCAGCAGCTTAGCCGTAGGGGGCATTGCTAATGAGCAGTTCTTC. The V call is TRBV7-6, the J call TRBJ2-1; TRBD1 matches at 7 bases. Germline V gives CDR1 SGHVS, CDR2 FNYEAQ. Trimming removed 0 bases from V and 7 bases from J; junction bases left unmatched: 9. This CDR3 contains 16 residues.

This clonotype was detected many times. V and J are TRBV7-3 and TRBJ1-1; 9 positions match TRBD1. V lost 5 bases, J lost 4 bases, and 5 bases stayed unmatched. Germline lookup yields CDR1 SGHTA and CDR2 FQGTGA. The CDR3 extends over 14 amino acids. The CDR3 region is CASSTGTGRTEAFF. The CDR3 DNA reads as TGTGCCAGCAGCACCGGGACAGGGCGCACTGAAGCTTTCTTT.

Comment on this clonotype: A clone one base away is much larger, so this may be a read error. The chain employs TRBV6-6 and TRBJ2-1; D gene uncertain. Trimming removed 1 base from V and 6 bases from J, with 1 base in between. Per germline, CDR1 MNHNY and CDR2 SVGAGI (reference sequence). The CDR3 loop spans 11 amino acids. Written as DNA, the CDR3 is TGTGCCAGCAGTTACTTCAATGAGCAGTTCTTC. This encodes CASSYFNEQFF.

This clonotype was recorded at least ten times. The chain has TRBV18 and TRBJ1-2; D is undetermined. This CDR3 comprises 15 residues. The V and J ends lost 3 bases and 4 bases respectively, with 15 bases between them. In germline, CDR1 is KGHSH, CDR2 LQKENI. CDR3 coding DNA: TGTGCCAGCTCACCTCCCTCTTCCCCGGGCTATGGCTACACCTTC. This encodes CASSPPSSPGYGYTF.